One sample yielded the 2 T cell receptor beta chains listed below, sequenced in a study of T cell repertoires in ileal Crohn's disease. Assay used: immunoSEQ multiplex PCR; TCRdb lists only in-frame clones, some missing. Among under 35,000 clones, around 80% were seen once, and the ten largest hold over 15%. Sample: ileal tissue. These receptors were obtained from an adult with Crohn's disease.

The chain couples TRBV15 to TRBJ1-5; a weak D match, TRBD1 (5 bases). Germline assignment: CDR1 LNHNV and CDR2 YYDKDF (reference sequence). This CDR3 region has 15 residues. V gave up 1 base and J gave up 5 bases, with 12 bases separating them. The CDR3 sequence: CATSRVDRPYQPQHF. The CDR3 DNA is TGTGCCACCAGCAGAGTTGACAGACCCTATCAGCCCCAGCATTTT.

This clone was detected only once. The chain is built from TRBV6-5 and TRBJ1-2; no reliable D call. The germline V and J ends were trimmed by 8 bases and 8 bases, with 18 bases remaining between them. CDR1 MNHEY and CDR2 SVGAGI come from the germline V gene. This CDR3 is built from 13 residues. In nucleotides, the CDR3 is TGTGCCAGCCGTGGGGTGAGGGTGAACGGCTACACCTTC. It yields the protein CASRGVRVNGYTF.